These T cell receptor beta chains were read from a single sample in a study of cytomegalovirus exposure and HLA in healthy donors. Generated by immunoSEQ multiplex PCR, the TCRdb table keeps only in-frame clones and is missing some. Of 120,000 to 150,000 clones detected, over 60% appear once; the ten largest clones hold 1.5% to 2%. What was sequenced was PBMCs. The receptors derive from a man aged 40-49 years in good health and CMV-seronegative. Both conserved end residues are part of each CDR3. A D gene is named only where the DNA matches it firmly. For some rows the clone size is stated as once, few or many, or as a class when expanded; others skip it.

d_gene	abundance	v_gene	len	j_gene	CDR3aa	CDR3nt
-	once	TRBV27	15	TRBJ1-4	CASSLTRGFNEKLFF	TGTGCCAGCAGTTTAACTCGGGGATTTAATGAAAAACTGTTTTTT
-	-	TRBV6-5	14	TRBJ1-5	CASRTGFGQSAQHF	TGTGCCAGCAGAACAGGGTTTGGGCAATCAGCCCAGCATTTT
-	-	TRBV10-3	15	TRBJ2-5	CAISDYQGFQETQYF	TGTGCCATCAGTGATTACCAGGGGTTCCAAGAGACCCAGTACTTC
-	-	TRBV4-3	13	TRBJ1-2	CASSQEGGYGYTF	TGCGCCAGCAGCCAAGAGGGGGGCTATGGCTACACCTTC
-	-	TRBV11-3	14	TRBJ1-6	CASSSGDPGSPLHF	TGTGCCAGCAGCTCGGGCGACCCAGGGTCACCCCTCCACTTT
-	-	TRBV27	15	TRBJ2-1	CASSTDIFSYNEQFF	TGTGCCAGCAGTACGGACATATTTTCCTACAATGAGCAGTTCTTC
TRBD1	-	TRBV7-6	16	TRBJ2-7	CASSFSSGTGAYEQYF	TGTGCCAGCAGCTTCTCGTCCGGGACAGGGGCCTACGAGCAGTACTTC
-	-	TRBV29-1	14	TRBJ1-4	CSADSPGGGEKLFF	TGCAGCGCTGACTCACCGGGGGGGGGCGAAAAACTGTTTTTT
TRBD2	few	TRBV28	17	TRBJ2-7	CASSLSLAGVITHEQYF	TGTGCCAGCAGTTTAAGTCTAGCGGGGGTCATTACCCACGAGCAGTACTTC
TRBD1	-	TRBV9	13	TRBJ1-1	CASSFTGGGEAFF	TGTGCCAGCAGCTTTACAGGGGGCGGGGAAGCTTTCTTT
-	few	TRBV19	16	TRBJ2-5	CASSIVHAKGEETQYF	TGTGCCAGTAGTATAGTCCACGCCAAAGGAGAAGAGACCCAGTACTTC
TRBD1	-	TRBV10-3	14	TRBJ1-1	CAITVQGEDTEAFF	TGTGCCATCACGGTACAGGGGGAAGACACTGAAGCTTTCTTT
TRBD1	-	TRBV6-1	19	TRBJ1-5	CASSGPQGVGRNSNQPQHF	TGTGCCAGCAGTGGACCTCAGGGGGTCGGACGTAATAGCAATCAGCCCCAGCATTTT
TRBD1	-	TRBV5-3	17	TRBJ1-6	CARSPGTVFGRCSPLHF	TGTGCCAGAAGCCCGGGGACAGTTTTCGGGCGATGTTCACCCCTCCACTTT
TRBD1	-	TRBV28	14	TRBJ1-2	CASSPWDSAYGYTF	TGTGCCAGCAGTCCCTGGGACAGCGCATATGGCTACACCTTC
-	-	TRBV2	13	TRBJ2-5	CASSAGYQETQYF	TGTGCCAGCAGTGCAGGGTACCAAGAGACCCAGTACTTC
-	-	TRBV12-5	17	TRBJ2-2	CASGLGRTTANTGELFF	TGTGCTAGTGGTTTGGGCCGGACTACCGCGAACACCGGGGAGCTGTTTTTT
-	once	TRBV7-2	19	TRBJ2-7	CASSLVPDFTGGALYEQYF	TGTGCCAGCAGCTTAGTGCCCGATTTTACTGGGGGGGCTCTCTACGAGCAGTACTTC
-	-	TRBV7-2	17	TRBJ2-3	CASSPQRAGRSTDTQYF	TGTGCCAGCAGCCCCCAGCGGGCGGGGAGAAGCACAGATACGCAGTATTTT
-	-	TRBV4-3	15	TRBJ1-2	CASSQDRLVSYGYTF	TGCGCCAGCAGCCAAGACCGACTGGTTTCTTATGGCTACACCTTC
-	few	TRBV25-1	16	TRBJ2-7	CASSERRTAHPYEQYF	TGTGCCAGCAGTGAACGCCGGACTGCACACCCCTACGAGCAGTACTTC
TRBD1	-	TRBV29-1	14	TRBJ2-3	CSVGRTGSPDTQYF	TGCAGCGTTGGTAGGACAGGGAGCCCAGATACGCAGTATTTT
TRBD1	-	TRBV9	15	TRBJ1-6	CASSAGQGLNSPLHF	TGTGCCAGCAGCGCCGGACAGGGACTGAATTCACCCCTCCACTTT
TRBD2	-	TRBV6-1	20	TRBJ2-7	CASSAGAHDFSGGNAYEQYF	TGTGCCAGCAGTGCAGGCGCCCACGACTTTAGCGGGGGAAACGCCTACGAGCAGTACTTC
TRBD2	-	TRBV5-4	14	TRBJ2-2	CASSIGTTTGELFF	TGTGCCAGCAGCATTGGGACTACCACCGGGGAGCTGTTTTTT
-	few	TRBV28	11	TRBJ2-1	CASTSPHEQFF	TGTGCCAGCACTTCCCCCCATGAGCAGTTCTTC
-	-	TRBV7-2	14	TRBJ1-1	CASSLSGTGTEAFF	TGTGCCAGCAGCTTATCCGGTACTGGCACTGAAGCTTTCTTT
-	-	TRBV19	13	TRBJ1-1	CASSIDGVTEAFF	TGTGCCAGTAGTATAGACGGGGTCACTGAAGCTTTCTTT
-	-	TRBV28	14	TRBJ2-1	CASSFALANNEQFF	TGTGCCAGCAGTTTCGCCCTAGCGAACAATGAGCAGTTCTTC
TRBD2	once	TRBV7-9	16	TRBJ2-1	CASSLERSSGRGEQFF	TGTGCCAGCAGCTTAGAGCGCTCTAGCGGGAGAGGCGAGCAGTTCTTC
TRBD2	-	TRBV7-8	14	TRBJ2-1	CASSSSGNYNEQFF	TGTGCCAGCAGCTCTAGCGGGAACTACAATGAGCAGTTCTTC
-	few	TRBV21-1	14	TRBJ2-7	CASNLDRVPYEQYF	TGTGCCAGCAACCTTGACAGGGTTCCCTACGAGCAGTACTTC
-	-	TRBV7-8	13	TRBJ2-7	CASSLVGRYEQYF	TGTGCCAGCAGCTTAGTGGGCAGATACGAGCAGTACTTC
TRBD2	once	TRBV19	15	TRBJ2-1	CASSMTSGIYNEQFF	TGTGCCAGTAGTATGACTAGCGGCATCTACAATGAGCAGTTCTTC
-	-	TRBV4-1	17	TRBJ2-2	CASSQEPPGVGTGELFF	TGCGCCAGCAGCCAAGAACCCCCAGGGGTTGGCACCGGGGAGCTGTTTTTT
TRBD1	-	TRBV11-2	14	TRBJ2-5	CASSLVQGAETQYF	TGTGCCAGCAGCTTAGTACAGGGGGCGGAGACCCAGTACTTC